This T cell receptor beta chain was documented in a study of beta chain features in type 1 diabetes. The wider study: Patients were similar to healthy donors in age and gender (as well as in cell yields).

To note about this clone: Antigen specificity is unknown.

CDR3 length: 15 residues. From germline, CDR1 is LNHDA and CDR2 SQIVND (reference sequence). The germline V and J ends were trimmed by 5 bases and 1 base, with 13 bases remaining between them. General observations from the study: Among type 1 diabetes patients, VDJ junctions had fewer insertions and more deletions. Compared to healthy donors, patients appeared to have naive, central memory and Treg TCRB repertoires that were more alike.

Reverse transcription of all isolated RNA meant that expressed TCRB transcripts were sequenced. Repertoires were generated with immunoSEQ multiplex PCR, while TCRdb's copy carries only in-frame clones and drops some. Here the sample spans about 360,000 clones, 10% to 15% being singletons. Sort purity for all populations was recorded as exceeding 98%. The chain employs TRBV19 and TRBJ2-3; no reliable D call. The sample comprised naive CD4+ T cells from blood. The TCR originated in a man aged 18 to 35 in good health. The DNA for the CDR3 is TGTGCCAGTAGTGTTCAGTTGGTCGGCACAGATACGCAGTATTTT. Translated: CASSVQLVGTDTQYF.